Listed here are 30 T cell receptor beta chains from one sample, sequenced in a study of PD-1 blockade in classical Hodgkin lymphoma. The data were produced by immunoSEQ multiplex PCR, yet TCRdb's version contains in-frame clones alone and is incomplete. This sample carries about 97,000 clones, over 80% of them seen once, and the ten largest clones take 12%. All the patients suffered relapse after autologous stem cell transplantation, and brentuximab vedotin exposure differed. The material was peripheral blood mononuclear cells (PBMCs), obtained at baseline. All receptors come from a human donor with classical Hodgkin lymphoma.

CDR3 nucleotide sequence: TGTGCCAGCAGCTTAGTAAGCGGAATTCCTAGCAATCAGCCCCAGCATTTT. Its translation is CASSLVSGIPSNQPQHF. The rearrangement links TRBV11-3 to TRBJ1-5, with D hard to call. The CDR3 consists of 17 residues. Germline-derived CDR1 and CDR2 are SGHNT and YENEEA. Trimming removed 1 base at V and 0 bases at J, with 13 bases between.

This chain links TRBV6-5 with TRBJ1-3; 7 bases map to TRBD1. The V segment lost 6 bases and the J segment 11 bases; nucleotides outside the gene matches: 16. CDR1 and CDR2 (germline): MNHEY, SVGAGI. The CDR3 runs to 15 residues. The chain's CDR3 is CASSPYGTANVSIYF. Here the CDR3 DNA reads TGTGCCAGCAGCCCCTACGGGACAGCAAACGTATCCATATATTTT.

The chain combines TRBV9 with TRBJ2-7; D is ambiguous. This CDR3 contains 12 residues. V was shortened by 0 bases and J by 5 bases, with 6 bases between the two germline ends. Germline assignment: CDR1 SGDLS and CDR2 YYNGEE. The CDR3 protein is CASSVAGNEQYF. CDR3 nucleotides: TGTGCCAGCAGCGTAGCTGGGAACGAGCAGTACTTC.

The CDR3 DNA reads TGTGCCAGCAGTTCCACCGGGACCCCAGGGTATTTT. This codes for CASSSTGTPGYF. The chain couples TRBV7-2 to TRBJ2-3; D possibly matches TRBD1 or TRBD2 (5 bases each). The CDR3 length is 12 residues. Looked up from germline, CDR1 is SGHTA and CDR2 is FQGNSA. V was pared by 6 bases and J by 14 bases, with 18 bases between.

The chain recombines TRBV6-1 with TRBJ2-1, with TRBD1 matching over 8 bases. Germline V gives CDR1 MNHNS, CDR2 SASEGT. With V trimmed by 0 bases and J by 9 bases, 10 bases remained unmatched. The CDR3 extends over 16 amino acids. CDR3 protein: CASSEADPQGAGEQFF. The CDR3 DNA sequence: TGTGCCAGCAGTGAAGCGGACCCCCAGGGGGCAGGTGAGCAGTTCTTC.

The CDR3, as DNA: TGTGCCAGCTTGGGGGTAGGCAACACTGAAGCTTTCTTT. The encoded protein is CASLGVGNTEAFF. V usage is TRBV25-1 and J usage is TRBJ1-1; D perhaps matches TRBD1 (5 bases). CDR3 size: 13 residues. V lost 8 bases to trimming and J lost 2 bases, with 12 bases between them. Germline V gene sequence: CDR1 MGHDK, CDR2 SYGVNS.

This clone has just a few counts. This chain links TRBV5-1 with TRBJ2-2, with D perhaps matching TRBD2 (6 bases). The V end was cut by 4 bases, the J end by 7 bases, with 17 bases between. Germline V gene lookup returns CDR1 SGHRS and CDR2 YFSETQ. CDR3 size: 15 residues. In nucleotides, the CDR3 is TGCGCCAGCAGCCCGCCGGTCCGGGGAGGCGGGGAGCTGTTTTTT. Its protein is CASSPPVRGGGELFF. The variable domain in full, completed from reference TRBV5-1 and TRBJ2-2, reads KAGVTQTPRYLIKTRGQQVTLSCSPISGHRSVSWYQQTPGQGLQFLFEYFSETQRNKGNFPGRFSGRQFSNSRSEMNVSTLELGDSALYLCASSPPVRGGGELFFGEGSRLTVL.

The CDR3 loop is CASSIGQGADTQYF. CDR3 nucleotide sequence: TGTGCCAGCAGTATCGGACAGGGGGCCGATACGCAGTATTTT. The rearrangement uses TRBV6-1 and TRBJ2-3; 11 bases are a match to TRBD1. This CDR3 region has 14 residues. The germline gives CDR1 MNHNS, CDR2 SASEGT. V was clipped by 5 bases and J by 6 bases; unmatched bases: 4.

This chain connects TRBV11-2 to TRBJ2-1, with 11 bases aligning to TRBD2. Germline lookup yields CDR1 SGHAT and CDR2 FQNNGV. This CDR3 comprises 18 residues. The V segment lost 5 bases and the J segment 6 bases; nucleotides outside the gene matches: 15. The CDR3 nucleotides read TGTGCCAGCAGCCTTTCGACTCTAGCGGGAGGACATGGCAATGAGCAGTTCTTC. It translates to CASSLSTLAGGHGNEQFF.

This chain connects TRBV19 to TRBJ1-1; D unresolved. The CDR3 is 16 residues long. In germline, CDR1 is LNHDA, CDR2 SQIVND (reference sequence). V was shortened by 6 bases and J by 2 bases, with 19 bases between the two germline ends. The CDR3 loop is CASRDPERPRNTEAFF. The CDR3 nucleotides read TGTGCCAGTAGGGACCCCGAGCGGCCTAGAAACACTGAAGCTTTCTTT.

The CDR3 sequence is CASSLTPQETQYF. The CDR3 DNA follows: TGTGCCAGCAGCTTAACGCCTCAAGAGACCCAGTACTTC. The genes are TRBV7-2 and TRBJ2-5, with D uncertain. Germline loops: CDR1 SGHTA, CDR2 FQGNSA. V was clipped by 2 bases and J by 2 bases, with 6 bases between them. This CDR3 comprises 13 residues.

The chain carries TRBV5-6 and TRBJ1-2; unclear D gene. The CDR3 is 15 residues long. Germline CDR1 and CDR2: SGHDT and YYEEEE. V lost 2 bases and J lost 7, with 18 bases in between. The CDR3 loop reads CASSFYTLRTAGYTF. Written as DNA, the CDR3 is TGTGCCAGCAGCTTTTACACTCTCCGTACGGCTGGCTACACCTTC.

J is TRBJ2-3 and V is TRBV2; 9 bases agree with TRBD2. The CDR3 totals 14 residues. The junction had 5 bases not matched to a gene; V was cut back by 4 bases and J by 6 bases. Germline V CDR1 and CDR2: SNHLY, FYNNEI. CDR3 sequence (DNA): TGTGCCAGCAGTGGACTAGCGGTCGTGGATACGCAGTATTTT. This codes for CASSGLAVVDTQYF. The entire variable domain, with the rest obtained from reference TRBV2 and TRBJ2-3, is as follows: EPEVTQTPSHQVTQMGQEVILRCVPISNHLYFYWYRQILGQKVEFLVSFYNNEISEKSEIFDDQFSVERPDGSNFTLKIRSTKLEDSAMYFCASSGLAVVDTQYFGPGTRLTVL.

The chain carries TRBV2 and TRBJ2-7; perhaps D is TRBD1 or TRBD2 (5 bases each). The CDR3 has 12 residues. Trimming took 5 bases from V and 5 from J, leaving 10 bases between them. Germline CDR1 is SNHLY and CDR2 is FYNNEI. Written as DNA, the CDR3 is TGTGCCAGCAGTTGGGACCCTAACGAGCAGTACTTC. As protein: CASSWDPNEQYF.

The chain recombines TRBV7-2 with TRBJ2-5; 8 nucleotides match TRBD1. Germline CDR1 SGHTA, CDR2 FQGNSA. The ends lost 5 bases at V and 2 bases at J; junction bases unmatched: 13. The CDR3 sequence is 17 residues long. The CDR3 loop reads CASSLTGTGAGQETQYF. The CDR3 DNA is TGTGCCAGCAGCCTCACCGGGACAGGTGCCGGGCAAGAGACCCAGTACTTC.

The V call is TRBV5-4, the J call TRBJ2-5; 12 bases agree with TRBD2. This CDR3 is 15 amino acids long. The V segment lost 0 bases and the J segment 5 bases; nucleotides outside the gene matches: 2. In germline, CDR1 is SGHNT, CDR2 YYREEE (reference sequence). CDR3 in amino acids: CASSLVGLAGETQYF. CDR3 in DNA: TGTGCCAGCAGCTTGGTTGGACTAGCGGGGGAGACCCAGTACTTC.

The chain uses TRBV7-6 and TRBJ2-7; D possibly uses TRBD1 or TRBD2 (5 bases each). V dropped 5 bases and J dropped 6 bases, with 20 bases sitting between them. The CDR3 is made up of 15 amino acids. The V gene's germline CDR1 is SGHVS and CDR2 FNYEAQ. Written as DNA, the CDR3 is TGTGCCAGCAGCCACGGGGACCCGCGGGTGAGCGAGCAGTACTTC. This codes for CASSHGDPRVSEQYF.

This chain joins TRBV7-9 and TRBJ2-1; D remains ambiguous. The V gene's germline CDR1 is SEHNR and CDR2 FQNEAQ (reference sequence). The CDR3 contains 12 residues. Trimming pared 4 bases from V and 9 bases from J, leaving 10 bases between. The CDR3 region is CASSSHRTEQFF. CDR3 nucleotide sequence: TGTGCCAGCAGCTCCCACCGGACTGAGCAGTTCTTC.

This chain connects TRBV9 to TRBJ2-7; D perhaps matches TRBD2 (6 bases). This CDR3 region has 17 residues. Trimming took off 0 bases at V and 4 bases at J, with 20 bases between the two ends. Germline V CDR1 and CDR2: SGDLS, YYNGEE. CDR3 amino acids: CASSVAGGGGPPYEQYF. CDR3 sequence (DNA): TGTGCCAGCAGCGTAGCTGGTGGGGGAGGCCCTCCATACGAGCAGTACTTC.

The chain recombines TRBV19 with TRBJ2-7, with 13 bases lining up with TRBD2. In germline, CDR1 is LNHDA, CDR2 SQIVND (reference sequence). This CDR3 has 15 residues. Trimming cost V 5 bases and J 2 bases; bases outside gene matches: 3. The CDR3 is CASSGTSGVAYEQYF. Written as DNA, the CDR3 is TGTGCCAGTAGTGGGACTAGCGGGGTCGCCTACGAGCAGTACTTC.

DNA of the CDR3: TGTGCCAGCAGCCCCCTACCCAGGTTAGGTGGCTACACCTTC. Translation gives CASSPLPRLGGYTF. The chain joins TRBV9 to TRBJ1-2; D not certain. This CDR3 is 14 amino acids long. V dropped 4 bases and J dropped 7 bases, with 17 bases sitting between them. CDR1 is SGDLS and CDR2 is YYNGEE in the germline V gene.

The rearrangement links TRBV5-1 to TRBJ2-3; D is unclear. Trimming removed 4 bases at V and 0 bases at J, with 15 bases between. Per germline, CDR1 SGHRS and CDR2 YFSETQ. CDR3 size: 16 residues. The chain's CDR3 is CASSRQSGTSTDTQYF. The CDR3 coding sequence is TGCGCCAGCAGCCGACAATCGGGTACTAGCACAGATACGCAGTATTTT.

The chain is built from TRBV5-4 and TRBJ2-7, with 9 bases aligning to TRBD2. Looked up from germline, CDR1 is SGHNT and CDR2 is YYREEE (reference sequence). The CDR3 has 14 amino acids. Losses at the gene ends were 4 bases for V and 7 bases for J; bases not matched to a gene: 9. The CDR3 reads CASSVAGAPQEQYF. For the CDR3, the DNA is TGTGCCAGCAGCGTAGCGGGAGCCCCCCAGGAGCAGTACTTC.

V usage is TRBV7-6 and J usage is TRBJ1-5; D not resolved. The ends were cut back, 2 bases at V and 3 bases at J, with 8 bases in the middle. The V gene's germline CDR1 is SGHVS and CDR2 FNYEAQ. The CDR3 length is 14 residues. The CDR3 bases are TGTGCCAGCAGCTTATTAGGGATCAATCAGCCCCAGCATTTT. This codes for CASSLLGINQPQHF.

This sequence joins TRBV6-5 and TRBJ2-1; 11 nucleotides line up with TRBD2. Per the germline V gene, CDR1 is MNHEY and CDR2 is SVGAGI. The CDR3 covers 15 residues. Trimming at V came to 5 bases and at J to 10 bases, leaving 10 bases not matched to a gene. CDR3 bases: TGTGCCAGCAGTCAGTTAGCGGGAGGGCGGGGCGAGCAGTTCTTC. Translated, it gives CASSQLAGGRGEQFF.

The chain couples TRBV6-5 to TRBJ1-5; 8 nucleotides align to TRBD1. CDR3 length: 13 amino acids. Unmatched junction bases numbered 6, after V lost 8 bases and J lost 6 bases. CDR1 is MNHEY, CDR2 SVGAGI, per germline. The CDR3 protein is CASGQGAVQPQHF. The DNA of the CDR3 is TGTGCCAGCGGGCAGGGGGCAGTTCAGCCCCAGCATTTT.

The chain carries TRBV29-1 and TRBJ2-5; weak D call: TRBD1 (6 bases). V lost 4 bases, J lost 4 bases, and 7 bases lay in between. This CDR3 comprises 11 residues. CDR1 SQVTM and CDR2 ANQGSEA come from the germline V gene. CDR3 sequence reads: CSVGTVETQYF. CDR3 DNA sequence: TGCAGCGTTGGGACAGTAGAGACCCAGTACTTC.

The chain combines TRBV4-3 with TRBJ2-7; 10 bases fit TRBD2. The V gene's germline CDR1 is LGHNA and CDR2 YSLEER. V shed 0 bases, J shed 5 bases, and the junction held 7 bases outside the gene matches. The CDR3 covers 16 residues. This CDR3 is CASSQDLLAGAHEQYF. The CDR3 DNA follows: TGCGCCAGCAGCCAAGATCTTCTAGCGGGAGCTCACGAGCAGTACTTC.

In its sample, this clone was seen once. The chain is built from TRBV7-2 and TRBJ2-5; D is perhaps TRBD2 (6 bases). The germline V gene encodes CDR1 SGHTA and CDR2 FQGNSA. The CDR3 consists of 13 residues. The germline V and J ends were trimmed by 5 bases and 2 bases, with 9 bases remaining between them. CDR3 sequence (DNA): TGTGCCAGCAGCCGGAGCGGGCAAGAGACCCAGTACTTC. This encodes CASSRSGQETQYF.

The chain links TRBV9 to TRBJ2-1, with 8 nucleotides matching TRBD2. Germline V CDR1 and CDR2: SGDLS, YYNGEE. CDR3 length: 16 residues. The trim removed 0 bases at V and 7 bases at J, leaving 9 bases unmatched. The CDR3 bases are TGTGCCAGCAGCGTAGGCCCGGGAGGGCTGGATAATGAGCAGTTCTTC. It codes for CASSVGPGGLDNEQFF.